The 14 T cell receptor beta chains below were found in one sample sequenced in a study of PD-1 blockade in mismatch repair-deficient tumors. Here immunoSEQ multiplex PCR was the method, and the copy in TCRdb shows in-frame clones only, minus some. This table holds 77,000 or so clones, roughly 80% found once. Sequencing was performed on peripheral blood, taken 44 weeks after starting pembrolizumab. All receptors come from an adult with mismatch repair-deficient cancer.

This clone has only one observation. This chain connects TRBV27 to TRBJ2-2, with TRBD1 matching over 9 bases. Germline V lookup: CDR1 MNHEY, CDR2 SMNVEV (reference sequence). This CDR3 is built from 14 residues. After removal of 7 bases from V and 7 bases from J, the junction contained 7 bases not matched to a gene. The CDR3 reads CASTQGAYIGELFF. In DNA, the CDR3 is TGTGCCAGCACACAGGGGGCATACATCGGGGAGCTGTTTTTT.

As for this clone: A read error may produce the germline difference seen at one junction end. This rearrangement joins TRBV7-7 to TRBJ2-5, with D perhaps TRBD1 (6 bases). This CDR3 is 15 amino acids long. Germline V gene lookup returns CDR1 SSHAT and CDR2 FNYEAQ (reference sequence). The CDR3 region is CASSLARTEQETQYF. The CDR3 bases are TGTGCTAGCAGCTTAGCCCGGACAGAACAAGAGACCCAGTACTTC.

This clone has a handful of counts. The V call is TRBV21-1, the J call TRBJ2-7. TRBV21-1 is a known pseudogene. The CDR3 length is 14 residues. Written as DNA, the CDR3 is TGTGCCAGCAAGGGAATTTCCTCTCCGGACGAGCAGTACTTC. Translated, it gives CASKGISSPDEQYF.

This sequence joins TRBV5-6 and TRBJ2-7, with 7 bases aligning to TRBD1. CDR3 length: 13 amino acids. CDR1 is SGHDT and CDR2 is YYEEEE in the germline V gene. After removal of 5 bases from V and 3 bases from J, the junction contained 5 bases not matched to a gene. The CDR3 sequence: CASRGDRIYEQYF. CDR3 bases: TGTGCCAGCAGAGGGGACAGAATCTACGAGCAGTACTTC.

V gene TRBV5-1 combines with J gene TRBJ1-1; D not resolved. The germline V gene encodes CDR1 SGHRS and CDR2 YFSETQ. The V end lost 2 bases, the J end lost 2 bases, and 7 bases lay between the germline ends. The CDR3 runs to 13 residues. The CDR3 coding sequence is TGCGCCAGCAGCTTTGGAATAAACACTGAAGCTTTCTTT. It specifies CASSFGINTEAFF.

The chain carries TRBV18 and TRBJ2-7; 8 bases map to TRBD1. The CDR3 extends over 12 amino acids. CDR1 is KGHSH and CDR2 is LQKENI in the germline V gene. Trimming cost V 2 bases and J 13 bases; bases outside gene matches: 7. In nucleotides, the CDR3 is TGTGCCAGCTCACCAGAGGCGGACAGGGCCTACTTC. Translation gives CASSPEADRAYF.

Written as DNA, the CDR3 is TGTGCCAGCTCACCATTTACTAGCGGACAAGAGACCCAGTACTTC. The encoded protein is CASSPFTSGQETQYF. The chain links TRBV18 to TRBJ2-5; TRBD2 matches 8 bases. The CDR3 sequence is 15 residues long. Germline V CDR1 and CDR2: KGHSH, LQKENI. The trim removed 2 bases at V and 2 bases at J, leaving 4 bases unmatched.

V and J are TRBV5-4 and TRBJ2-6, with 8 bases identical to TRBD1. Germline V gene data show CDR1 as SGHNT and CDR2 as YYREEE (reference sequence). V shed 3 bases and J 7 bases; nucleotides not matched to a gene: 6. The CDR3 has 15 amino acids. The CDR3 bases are TGTGCCAGCAGCTCCCGGACAGGGACCGCCAACGTCCTGACTTTC. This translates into CASSSRTGTANVLTF.

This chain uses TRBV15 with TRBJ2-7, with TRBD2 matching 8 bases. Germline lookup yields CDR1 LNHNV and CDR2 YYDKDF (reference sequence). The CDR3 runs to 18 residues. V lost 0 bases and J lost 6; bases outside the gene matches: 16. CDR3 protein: CATSRDLGTSGANGEQYF. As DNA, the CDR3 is TGTGCCACCAGCAGAGATCTGGGTACTAGCGGAGCTAACGGCGAGCAGTACTTC.

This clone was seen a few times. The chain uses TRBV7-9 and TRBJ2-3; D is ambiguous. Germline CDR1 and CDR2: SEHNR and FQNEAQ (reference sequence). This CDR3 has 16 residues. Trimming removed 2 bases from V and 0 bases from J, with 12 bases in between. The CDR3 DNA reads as TGTGCCAGCAGCTTATCGGATTCCTCTAGCACAGATACGCAGTATTTT. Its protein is CASSLSDSSSTDTQYF. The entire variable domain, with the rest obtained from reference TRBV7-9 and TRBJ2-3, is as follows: DTGVSQNPRHKITKRGQNVTFRCDPISEHNRLYWYRQTLGQGPEFLTYFQNEAQLEKSRLLSDRFSAERPKGSFSTLEIQRTEQGDSAMYLCASSLSDSSSTDTQYFGPGTRLTVL.

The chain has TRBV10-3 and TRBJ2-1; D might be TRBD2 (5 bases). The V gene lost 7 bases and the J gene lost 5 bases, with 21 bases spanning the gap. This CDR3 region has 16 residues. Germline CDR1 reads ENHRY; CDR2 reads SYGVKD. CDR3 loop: CAITLGRERRDNEQFF. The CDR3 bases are TGTGCCATCACATTAGGTCGGGAAAGGCGGGACAATGAGCAGTTCTTC.

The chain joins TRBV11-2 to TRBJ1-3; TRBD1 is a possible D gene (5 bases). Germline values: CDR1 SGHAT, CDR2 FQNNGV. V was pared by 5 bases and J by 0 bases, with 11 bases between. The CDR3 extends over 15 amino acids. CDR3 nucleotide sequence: TGTGCCAGCAGCGAGGGGTACTTCTCTGGAAACACCATATATTTT. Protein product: CASSEGYFSGNTIYF.

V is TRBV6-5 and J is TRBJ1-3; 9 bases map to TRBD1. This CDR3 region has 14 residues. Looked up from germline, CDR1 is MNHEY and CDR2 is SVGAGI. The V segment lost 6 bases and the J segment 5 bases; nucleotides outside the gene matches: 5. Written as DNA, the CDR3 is TGTGCCAGCAGGTCCGGGACAGGGCGAAACACCATATATTTT. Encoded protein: CASRSGTGRNTIYF.

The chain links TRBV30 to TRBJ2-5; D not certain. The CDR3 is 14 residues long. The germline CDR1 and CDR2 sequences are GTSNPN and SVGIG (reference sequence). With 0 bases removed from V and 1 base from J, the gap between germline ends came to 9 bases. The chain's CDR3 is CAWSVRRFQETQYF. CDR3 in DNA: TGTGCCTGGAGTGTACGGAGATTCCAAGAGACCCAGTACTTC.